What follows are 25 T cell receptor beta chains derived from one specimen sequenced in a study of T cells in narcolepsy. Some clones are missing from TCRdb's copy, which holds only in-frame ones; the method was immunoSEQ multiplex PCR. Of approximately 23,000 clones in the sample, around 85% are singletons; the top ten hold roughly 10%. Sequencing was carried out using memory (CD45RA-) CD4+ T cells from blood. All receptors derive from a human donor in good health.

The chain employs TRBV19 and TRBJ2-1; 13 positions agree with TRBD2. The ends lost 10 bases at V and 0 bases at J; junction bases unmatched: 12. Germline lookup yields CDR1 LNHDA and CDR2 SQIVND (reference sequence). This CDR3 is 18 amino acids long. Here the CDR3 DNA reads TGTGCCACGTGGGGGACGGGACTAGCGGGGAGCTCCTACAATGAGCAGTTCTTC. Amino acid sequence: CATWGTGLAGSSYNEQFF.

This chain uses TRBV4-2 with TRBJ1-2; D may be TRBD1 (5 bases). The V and J ends lost 4 bases and 1 base respectively, with 10 bases between them. Germline V gives CDR1 LGHNA, CDR2 YNFKEQ. This CDR3 is built from 14 residues. CDR3 DNA: TGTGCCAGCAGCCTTGGGACGGGTAACTATGGCTACACCTTC. Its protein is CASSLGTGNYGYTF.

The chain has TRBV6-6 and TRBJ1-4; D gene unclear. The V end lost 5 bases, the J end lost 3 bases, and 7 bases lay between the germline ends. Germline V gene sequence: CDR1 MNHNY, CDR2 SVGAGI (reference sequence). There are 13 residues in the CDR3. The CDR3 here is CASSRQANEKLFF. Written as DNA, the CDR3 is TGTGCCAGCAGTAGGCAAGCTAATGAAAAACTGTTTTTT.

The chain uses TRBV28 and TRBJ2-7, with TRBD2 identical over 9 bases. The CDR3 runs 15 residues. With V trimmed by 4 bases and J by 4 bases, 8 bases remained unmatched. Germline V gene sequence: CDR1 MDHEN, CDR2 SYDVKM. DNA of the CDR3: TGTGCCAGCAGTTCTTGGACTAGCGCTTCTTACGAGCAGTACTTC. Its protein is CASSSWTSASYEQYF.

Turning to this clone: Other nucleotide sequences in the sample specify the same CDR3. The rearrangement uses TRBV6-1 and TRBJ2-2; perhaps TRBD2 as D (5 bases). Deletions cut 7 bases from V and 6 bases from J, with 9 bases between. The CDR3 length is 12 residues. CDR1 and CDR2 (germline): MNHNS, SASEGT. This CDR3 is CASKEGPGELFF. The DNA of the CDR3 is TGTGCCAGCAAAGAGGGTCCCGGGGAGCTGTTTTTT.

The chain employs TRBV28 and TRBJ2-7; D possibly uses TRBD1 or TRBD2 (5 bases each). The CDR3 contains 15 residues. The germline gives CDR1 MDHEN, CDR2 SYDVKM. V was shortened by 4 bases and J by 2 bases, with 15 bases between the two germline ends. In nucleotides, the CDR3 is TGTGCCAGCAGTTCCCGCCGGGACCTAGCCTACGAGCAGTACTTC. It specifies CASSSRRDLAYEQYF.

This chain uses TRBV5-1 with TRBJ2-1; TRBD2 matches at 9 bases. The germline gives CDR1 SGHRS, CDR2 YFSETQ. The CDR3 sequence is 18 residues long. With 0 bases clipped from V and 5 bases from J, the junction kept 12 bases outside the gene matches. The CDR3 is CASSLVPRRRLADNEQFF. The CDR3 DNA follows: TGCGCCAGCAGCTTGGTTCCTAGGCGCCGACTAGCGGACAATGAGCAGTTCTTC.

Turning to this clone: This sample also contains other DNA sequences that code for the same CDR3. This chain links TRBV28 with TRBJ2-2; D is undetermined. Trimming cost V 4 bases and J 4 bases, with 4 bases left between them. Germline CDR1 MDHEN, CDR2 SYDVKM. This CDR3 has 12 residues. CDR3 residues: CASSSSTGELFF. CDR3 in DNA: TGTGCCAGCAGTTCAAGCACCGGGGAGCTGTTTTTT.

The chain combines TRBV6-5 with TRBJ2-7; possibly TRBD2 for D (6 bases). The ends were cut back, 8 bases at V and 0 bases at J, with 8 bases in the middle. The CDR3 loop spans 12 amino acids. The germline gives CDR1 MNHEY, CDR2 SVGAGI. CDR3 in DNA: TGTGCCAGCGCGGGATTCTCCTACGAGCAGTACTTC. Translation: CASAGFSYEQYF.

V and J are TRBV11-3 and TRBJ1-5, with 9 positions matching TRBD1. Germline values: CDR1 SGHNT, CDR2 YENEEA. This CDR3 region has 15 residues. V lost 7 bases, J lost 4 bases, and 8 bases stayed unmatched. For the CDR3, the DNA is TGTGCCAGCACCGTGGGACAGGGACGGAATCAGCCCCAGCATTTT. Amino acid sequence: CASTVGQGRNQPQHF.

The chain carries TRBV27 and TRBJ1-1, with D hard to call. Germline loops: CDR1 MNHEY, CDR2 SMNVEV (reference sequence). The length of the CDR3 is 16 residues. Between the trimmed V and J ends, which lost 1 base and 0 bases, there was a span of 12 bases. CDR3 coding DNA: TGTGCCAGCAGTTTATGGTTGCCAGGCATGAACACTGAAGCTTTCTTT. This codes for CASSLWLPGMNTEAFF.

This clone was observed a single time. CDR3 protein: CASSPGLAAYQETQYF. Written as DNA, the CDR3 is TGTGCCAGCAGTCCAGGACTAGCGGCCTACCAAGAGACCCAGTACTTC. The V call is TRBV28, the J call TRBJ2-5, with TRBD2 identical over 10 bases. Trimming removed 5 bases from V and 0 bases from J; junction bases left unmatched: 6. Germline loops: CDR1 MDHEN, CDR2 SYDVKM. The CDR3 has 16 amino acids.

This rearrangement joins TRBV29-1 to TRBJ2-3; D unclear. The CDR3 contains 13 residues. Looked up from germline, CDR1 is SQVTM and CDR2 is ANQGSEA. V was shortened by 0 bases and J by 14 bases, with 18 bases between the two germline ends. CDR3 residues: CSVEDRRWPSRYF. CDR3 nucleotide sequence: TGCAGCGTTGAAGATAGGAGATGGCCCAGTCGGTATTTT.

This sequence joins TRBV7-8 and TRBJ2-5; D tentatively fits TRBD1 or TRBD2 (6 bases each). CDR3 size: 15 residues. The germline V gene has CDR1 SGHVS and CDR2 FQNEAQ. V lost 5 bases and J 5 bases, leaving 18 bases between the germline ends. The CDR3 coding sequence is TGTGCCAGCAGCCCGACCGGGGGCGGATTGGAGACCCAGTACTTC. Amino acid sequence: CASSPTGGGLETQYF.

The chain has TRBV18 and TRBJ2-5; either TRBD1 or TRBD2 may fit D (5 bases each). The V gene's germline CDR1 is KGHSH and CDR2 LQKENI. CDR3 length: 17 residues. V shed 2 bases and J shed 2 bases, with 18 bases lying between them. DNA of the CDR3: TGTGCCAGCTCACCAACAAACCGGGACCCGTATCAAGAGACCCAGTACTTC. Amino acids: CASSPTNRDPYQETQYF.

The chain combines TRBV19 with TRBJ2-7, with 7 bases matching TRBD1. Trimming at V came to 4 bases and at J to 0 bases, leaving 6 bases not matched to a gene. The CDR3 is 15 residues long. Germline CDR1 and CDR2: LNHDA and SQIVND (reference sequence). CDR3 region: CASSTGDRLSYEQYF. CDR3 sequence (DNA): TGTGCCAGTAGTACTGGGGACAGACTCTCCTACGAGCAGTACTTC.

The V gene is TRBV29-1, the J gene TRBJ2-3, with TRBD2 matching 13 bases. CDR1 and CDR2 from the germline V gene are SQVTM and ANQGSEA. After removal of 5 bases from V and 4 bases from J, the junction contained 6 bases not matched to a gene. The CDR3 sequence is 15 residues long. The CDR3, as DNA: TGCAGCGTTACGACTAGCGGGAGGCCATCAGATACGCAGTATTTT. This gives the protein CSVTTSGRPSDTQYF.

The chain recombines TRBV30 with TRBJ2-7, with 8 bases lining up with TRBD2. The CDR3 is made up of 14 amino acids. Trimming took 0 bases from V and 6 from J; bases not matched to a gene: 7. From germline, CDR1 is GTSNPN and CDR2 SVGIG (reference sequence). CDR3 nucleotides: TGTGCCTGGAGTGTACTAAGCGGGAGAGGCGAGCAGTACTTC. Its protein is CAWSVLSGRGEQYF.

V is TRBV6-5 and J is TRBJ1-1, with D uncertain. The CDR3 has 11 amino acids. The V end was cut by 7 bases, the J end by 8 bases, with 11 bases between. Germline CDR1 is MNHEY and CDR2 is SVGAGI. The CDR3 DNA is TGTGCCAGCATTACGGGTTTAGAAGCTTTCTTT. Its protein is CASITGLEAFF.

The chain combines TRBV6-5 with TRBJ2-7, with 9 positions matching TRBD1. The CDR3 covers 14 residues. With V trimmed by 5 bases and J by 7 bases, 9 bases remained unmatched. Germline CDR1 reads MNHEY; CDR2 reads SVGAGI. The CDR3 nucleotides read TGTGCCAGCAGTCGTCAGGGGACAGGGCGGGAGCAGTACTTC. It codes for CASSRQGTGREQYF.

The chain is built from TRBV20-1 and TRBJ1-3; no clear D. The CDR3 is 11 amino acids. CDR1 and CDR2 from the germline V gene are DFQATT and SNEGSKA (reference sequence). Trimming removed 5 bases at V and 2 bases at J, with 4 bases between. The CDR3 bases are TGCAGTGCTTTAACTGGAAACACCATATATTTT. Its translation: CSALTGNTIYF.

V usage is TRBV28 and J usage is TRBJ1-4, with 7 bases that match TRBD1. Germline-derived CDR1 and CDR2 are MDHEN and SYDVKM. The CDR3 totals 15 residues. V trimming: 6 bases; J trimming: 7 bases; junction bases outside the gene matches: 11. As DNA, the CDR3 is TGTGCCAGCAGAGACCCCAGGGGGAGCGGTGAAAAACTGTTTTTT. As protein: CASRDPRGSGEKLFF.

The chain has TRBV29-1 and TRBJ1-2; D possibly corresponds to TRBD1 (5 bases). The germline gives CDR1 SQVTM, CDR2 ANQGSEA. Between the trimmed V and J ends, which lost 5 bases and 2 bases, there was a span of 12 bases. This CDR3 spans 13 amino acids. CDR3 DNA sequence: TGCAGCGTTTCAATCGGGGGGAACTATGGCTACACCTTC. It translates to CSVSIGGNYGYTF.

The chain uses TRBV20-1 and TRBJ1-1; the match to TRBD1 covers 8 bases. This CDR3 is built from 11 residues. Germline V lookup: CDR1 DFQATT, CDR2 SNEGSKA (reference sequence). CDR3 loop: CRGQGGFEAFF. The DNA of the CDR3 is TGCAGAGGACAGGGAGGTTTTGAAGCTTTCTTT.

The rearrangement uses TRBV4-2 and TRBJ2-7; 10 bases map to TRBD2. Germline-derived CDR1 and CDR2 are LGHNA and YNFKEQ. The junction had 11 bases not matched to a gene; V was cut back by 0 bases and J by 12 bases. This CDR3 spans 15 amino acids. This CDR3 reads CASSQDASGRDLSYF. The CDR3 nucleotides are TGTGCCAGCAGCCAAGATGCTAGCGGGAGAGATTTGTCGTACTTC.